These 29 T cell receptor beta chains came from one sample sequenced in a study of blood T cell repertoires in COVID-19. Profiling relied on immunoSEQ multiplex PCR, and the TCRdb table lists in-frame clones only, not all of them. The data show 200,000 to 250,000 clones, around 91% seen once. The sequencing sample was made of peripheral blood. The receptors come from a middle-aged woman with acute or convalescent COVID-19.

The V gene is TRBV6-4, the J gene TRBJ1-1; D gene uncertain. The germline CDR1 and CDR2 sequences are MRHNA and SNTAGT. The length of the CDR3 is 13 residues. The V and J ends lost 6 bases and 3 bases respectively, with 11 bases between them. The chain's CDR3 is CASREALDTEAFF. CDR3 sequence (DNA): TGTGCCAGCAGAGAGGCGTTGGACACTGAAGCTTTCTTT.

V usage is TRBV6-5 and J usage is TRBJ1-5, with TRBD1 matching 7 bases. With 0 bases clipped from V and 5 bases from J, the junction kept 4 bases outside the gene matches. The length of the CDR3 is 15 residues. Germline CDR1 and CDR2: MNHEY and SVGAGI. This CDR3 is CASSYSDRSHQPQHF. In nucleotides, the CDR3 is TGTGCCAGCAGTTACTCGGACAGGAGCCATCAGCCCCAGCATTTT.

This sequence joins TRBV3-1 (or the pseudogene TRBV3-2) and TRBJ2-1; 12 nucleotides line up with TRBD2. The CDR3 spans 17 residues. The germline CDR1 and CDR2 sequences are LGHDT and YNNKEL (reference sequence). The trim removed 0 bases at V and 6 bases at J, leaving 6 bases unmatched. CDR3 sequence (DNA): TGTGCCAGCAGCCAAGATGTCAGACTAGCGGGGGTCAATGAGCAGTTCTTC. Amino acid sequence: CASSQDVRLAGVNEQFF.

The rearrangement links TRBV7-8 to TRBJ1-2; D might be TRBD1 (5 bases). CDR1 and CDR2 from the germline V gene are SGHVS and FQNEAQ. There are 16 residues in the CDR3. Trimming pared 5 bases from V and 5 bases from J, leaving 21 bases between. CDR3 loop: CASSPTASAPPYGYTF. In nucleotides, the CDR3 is TGTGCCAGCAGCCCGACAGCCTCCGCCCCCCCTTATGGCTACACCTTC.

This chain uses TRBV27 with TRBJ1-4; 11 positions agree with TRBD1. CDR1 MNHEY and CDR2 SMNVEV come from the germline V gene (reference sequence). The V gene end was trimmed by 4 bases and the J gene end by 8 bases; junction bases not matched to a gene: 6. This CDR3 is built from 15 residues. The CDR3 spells CASSSLGTGGEKLFF. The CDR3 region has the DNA TGTGCCAGCAGTTCCCTCGGGACAGGGGGAGAAAAACTGTTTTTT.

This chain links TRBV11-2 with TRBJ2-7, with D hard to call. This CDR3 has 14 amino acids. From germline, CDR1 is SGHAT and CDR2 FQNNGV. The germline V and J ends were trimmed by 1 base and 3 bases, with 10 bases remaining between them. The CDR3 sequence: CASSLGLQLYEQYV. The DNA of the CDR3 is TGTGCCAGCAGCTTAGGTTTACAGCTCTACGAGCAGTACGTC.

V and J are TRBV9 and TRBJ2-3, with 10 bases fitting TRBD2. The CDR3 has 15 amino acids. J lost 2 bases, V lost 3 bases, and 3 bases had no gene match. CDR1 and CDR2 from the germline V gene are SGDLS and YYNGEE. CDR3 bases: TGTGCCAGCAGCGAACTAGCGGGGCTCACAGATACGCAGTATTTT. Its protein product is CASSELAGLTDTQYF. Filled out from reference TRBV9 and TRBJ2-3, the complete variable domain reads DSGVTQTPKHLITATGQRVTLRCSPRSGDLSVYWYQQSLDQGLQFLIQYYNGEERAKGNILERFSAQQFPDLHSELNLSSLELGDSALYFCASSELAGLTDTQYFGPGTRLTVL.

This CDR3 is CASREGQHSGNTIYF. The DNA for the CDR3 is TGTGCCAGCAGGGAGGGACAGCACTCTGGAAACACCATATATTTT. The chain employs TRBV6-5 and TRBJ1-3; 7 nucleotides line up with TRBD1. Germline assignment: CDR1 MNHEY and CDR2 SVGAGI. The length of the CDR3 is 15 residues. V shed 6 bases and J 0 bases; nucleotides not matched to a gene: 5.

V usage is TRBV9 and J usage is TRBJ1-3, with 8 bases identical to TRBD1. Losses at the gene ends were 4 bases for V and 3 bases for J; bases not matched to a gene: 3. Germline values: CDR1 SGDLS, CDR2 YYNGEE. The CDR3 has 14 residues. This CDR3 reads CASSQDRDGNTIYF. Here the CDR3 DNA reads TGTGCCAGCAGCCAGGACAGGGATGGAAACACCATATATTTT.

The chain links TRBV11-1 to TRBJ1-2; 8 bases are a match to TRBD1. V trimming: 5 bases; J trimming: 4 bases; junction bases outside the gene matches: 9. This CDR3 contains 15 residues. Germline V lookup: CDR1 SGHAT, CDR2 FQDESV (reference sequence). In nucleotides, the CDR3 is TGTGCCAGCAGCGCATCGGGACAGGAGTTCTATGGCTACACCTTC. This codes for CASSASGQEFYGYTF.

The CDR3 here is CASSPKLGVVVGDTQYF. DNA for the CDR3: TGTGCCAGCAGTCCCAAACTAGGAGTGGTTGTGGGAGATACGCAGTATTTT. The chain recombines TRBV27 with TRBJ2-3; the D gene is possibly TRBD2 (5 bases). Germline-derived CDR1 and CDR2 are MNHEY and SMNVEV (reference sequence). The CDR3 covers 17 residues. V lost 5 bases and J 5 bases, leaving 23 bases between the germline ends.

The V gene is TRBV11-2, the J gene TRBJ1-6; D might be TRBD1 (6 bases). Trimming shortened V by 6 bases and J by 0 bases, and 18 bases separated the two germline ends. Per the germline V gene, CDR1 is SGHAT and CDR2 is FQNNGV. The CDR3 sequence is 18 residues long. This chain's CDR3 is CASSPTGQKLSYNSPLHF. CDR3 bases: TGTGCCAGCAGTCCCACTGGACAGAAACTCTCCTATAATTCACCCCTCCACTTT.

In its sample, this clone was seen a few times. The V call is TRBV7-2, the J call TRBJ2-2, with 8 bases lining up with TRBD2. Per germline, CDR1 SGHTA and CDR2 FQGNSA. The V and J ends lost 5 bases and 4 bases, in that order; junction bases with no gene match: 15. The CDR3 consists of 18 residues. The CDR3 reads CASSQRGVGGGRTGELFF. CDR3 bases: TGTGCCAGCAGCCAGAGAGGGGTCGGCGGGGGGCGCACCGGGGAGCTGTTTTTT.

CDR3 DNA sequence: TGTGCCAGCAATTTAAGGGGGAACACTGAAGCTTTCTTT. Residues: CASNLRGNTEAFF. This rearrangement joins TRBV3-1 (or the pseudogene TRBV3-2) to TRBJ1-1; TRBD1 might be the D (5 bases). The CDR3 totals 13 residues. The V gene's germline CDR1 is LGHDT and CDR2 YNNKEL (reference sequence). Trimming stripped 7 bases from V and 1 base from J, with 10 bases between.

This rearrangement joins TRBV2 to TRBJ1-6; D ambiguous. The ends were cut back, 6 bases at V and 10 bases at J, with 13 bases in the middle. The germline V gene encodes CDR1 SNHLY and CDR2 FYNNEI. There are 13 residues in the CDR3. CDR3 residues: CASSTMNKSPLHF. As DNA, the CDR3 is TGTGCCAGCAGCACCATGAACAAATCACCCCTCCACTTT.

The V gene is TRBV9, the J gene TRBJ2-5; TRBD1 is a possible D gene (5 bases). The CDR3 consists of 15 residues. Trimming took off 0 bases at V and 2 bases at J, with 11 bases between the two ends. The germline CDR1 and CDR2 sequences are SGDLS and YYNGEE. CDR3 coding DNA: TGTGCCAGCAGCGTAGCTGGGGCAGAGCAAGAGACCCAGTACTTC. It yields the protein CASSVAGAEQETQYF.

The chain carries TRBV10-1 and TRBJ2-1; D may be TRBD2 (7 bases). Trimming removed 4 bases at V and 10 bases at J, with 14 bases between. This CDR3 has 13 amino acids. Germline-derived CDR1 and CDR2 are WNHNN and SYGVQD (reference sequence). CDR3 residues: CASSALQGGEQFF. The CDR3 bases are TGCGCCAGCAGTGCCCTACAGGGAGGGGAGCAGTTCTTC.

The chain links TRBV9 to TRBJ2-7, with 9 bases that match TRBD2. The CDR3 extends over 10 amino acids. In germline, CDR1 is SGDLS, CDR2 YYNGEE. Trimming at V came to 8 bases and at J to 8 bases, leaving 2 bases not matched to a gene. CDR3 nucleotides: TGTGCCAGAGCGGGGGGTCAGCAGTACGTC. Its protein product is CARAGGQQYV.

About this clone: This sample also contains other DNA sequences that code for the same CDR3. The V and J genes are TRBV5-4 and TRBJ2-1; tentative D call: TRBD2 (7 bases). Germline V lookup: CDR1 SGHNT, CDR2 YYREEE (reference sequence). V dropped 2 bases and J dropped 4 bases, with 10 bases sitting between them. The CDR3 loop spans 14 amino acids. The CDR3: CASSLGGGYNEQFF. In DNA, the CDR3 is TGTGCCAGCAGCTTAGGGGGGGGATACAATGAGCAGTTCTTC.

As DNA, the CDR3 is TGTGCCAGCAGTGGAGCCCTGGGGGAGGCCTACGAGCAGTACGTC. Its translation is CASSGALGEAYEQYV. J is TRBJ2-7 and V is TRBV6-1, with D possibly TRBD2 on 6 matching bases. The CDR3 contains 15 residues. V lost 4 bases and J lost 2, with 15 bases in between. Germline CDR1 reads MNHNS; CDR2 reads SASEGT.

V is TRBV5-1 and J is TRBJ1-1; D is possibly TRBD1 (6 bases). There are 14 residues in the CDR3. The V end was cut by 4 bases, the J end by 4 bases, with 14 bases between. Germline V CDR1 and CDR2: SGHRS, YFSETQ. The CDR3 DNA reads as TGCGCCAGCAGCATGAGACAGGCCGCCACTGAAGCTTTCTTT. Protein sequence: CASSMRQAATEAFF.

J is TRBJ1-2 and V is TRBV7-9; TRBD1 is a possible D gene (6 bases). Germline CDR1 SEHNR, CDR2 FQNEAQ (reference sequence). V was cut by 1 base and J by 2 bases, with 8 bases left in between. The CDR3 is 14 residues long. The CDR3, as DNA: TGTGCCAGCAGCTTAGGACAGGAGAACTATGGCTACACCTTC. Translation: CASSLGQENYGYTF.

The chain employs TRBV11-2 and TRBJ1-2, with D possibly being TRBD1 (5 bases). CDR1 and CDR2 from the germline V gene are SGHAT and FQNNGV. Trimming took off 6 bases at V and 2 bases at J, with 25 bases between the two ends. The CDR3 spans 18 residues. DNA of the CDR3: TGTGCCAGCAGTCCGGGACTGGGGCGCCCCTCTGGGAACTATGGCTACACCTTC. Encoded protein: CASSPGLGRPSGNYGYTF. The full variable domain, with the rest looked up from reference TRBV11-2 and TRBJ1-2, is EAGVAQSPRYKIIEKRQSVAFWCNPISGHATLYWYQQILGQGPKLLIQFQNNGVVDDSQLPKDRFSAERLKGVDSTLKIQPAKLEDSAVYLCASSPGLGRPSGNYGYTFGSGTRLTVV.

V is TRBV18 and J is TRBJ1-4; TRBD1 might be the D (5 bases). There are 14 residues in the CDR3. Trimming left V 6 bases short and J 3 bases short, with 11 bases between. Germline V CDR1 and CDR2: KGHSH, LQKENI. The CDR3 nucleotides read TGTGCCAGCTCTTCGACAGAGCCTAATGAAAAACTGTTTTTT. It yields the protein CASSSTEPNEKLFF. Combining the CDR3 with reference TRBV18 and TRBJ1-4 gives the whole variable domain NAGVMQNPRHLVRRRGQEARLRCSPMKGHSHVYWYRQLPEEGLKFMVYLQKENIIDESGMPKERFSAEFPKEGPSILRIQQVVRGDSAAYFCASSSTEPNEKLFFGSGTQLSVL.

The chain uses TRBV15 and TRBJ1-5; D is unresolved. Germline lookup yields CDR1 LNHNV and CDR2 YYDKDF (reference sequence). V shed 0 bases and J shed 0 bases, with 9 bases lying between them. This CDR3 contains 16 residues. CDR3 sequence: CATSREEGSSNQPQHF. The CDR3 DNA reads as TGTGCCACCAGCAGAGAAGAGGGCAGTAGCAATCAGCCCCAGCATTTT.

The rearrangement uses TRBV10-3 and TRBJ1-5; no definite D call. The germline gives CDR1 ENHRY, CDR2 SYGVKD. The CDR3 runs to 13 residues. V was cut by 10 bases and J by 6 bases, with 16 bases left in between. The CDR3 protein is CATYEGSGQPQHF. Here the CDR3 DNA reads TGTGCCACCTACGAAGGGAGCGGTCAGCCCCAGCATTTT.

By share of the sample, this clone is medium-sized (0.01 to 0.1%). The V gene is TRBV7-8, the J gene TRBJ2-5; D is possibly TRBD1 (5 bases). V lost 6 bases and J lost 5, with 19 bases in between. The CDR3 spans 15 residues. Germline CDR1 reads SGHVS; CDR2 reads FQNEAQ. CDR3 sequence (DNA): TGTGCCAGCAGGCTGGGGCAGTCCTCTCGGGAGACCCAGTACTTC. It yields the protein CASRLGQSSRETQYF.

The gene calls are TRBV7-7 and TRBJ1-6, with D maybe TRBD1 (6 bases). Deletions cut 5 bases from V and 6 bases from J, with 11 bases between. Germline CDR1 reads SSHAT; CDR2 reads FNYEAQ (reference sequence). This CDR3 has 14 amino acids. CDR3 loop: CASSRGRGNSPLHF. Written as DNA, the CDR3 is TGTGCCAGCAGCCGCGGCAGGGGTAATTCACCCCTCCACTTT.

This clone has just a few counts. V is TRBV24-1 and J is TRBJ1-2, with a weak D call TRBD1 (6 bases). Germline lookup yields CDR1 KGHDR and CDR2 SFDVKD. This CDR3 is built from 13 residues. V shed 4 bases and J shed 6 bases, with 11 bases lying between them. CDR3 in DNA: TGTGCCACCAGTGAATCCAGGGGACATGGCTACACCTTC. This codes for CATSESRGHGYTF.